The rows below give T cell receptor beta chains drawn from one sample of a study of blood T cell repertoires in COVID-19. Sequenced by immunoSEQ multiplex PCR; TCRdb stores in-frame clones only, minus some. The repertoire holds approximately 61,000 clones, with about 91% as singletons. Sequencing was carried out using peripheral blood. The receptors were gathered from a woman older than 75 with active COVID-19. Both conserved end residues are part of each CDR3. Each record gives: V gene, clone size, D gene, J gene, CDR3 DNA, CDR3 protein. The D gene is left open where the match is weak. Clone size, where shown, is once, few, many, or a class for clones that have expanded.

V: TRBV19; size: -; D: TRBD2; J: TRBJ2-1; DNA: TGTGCCAGTAGTCGTGCTGATCGGGGGGGCTTGGATGAGCAGTTCTTC; CDR3: CASSRADRGGLDEQFF
V: TRBV28; size: -; D: -; J: TRBJ1-2; DNA: TGTGCCAGCAGTTTCCGGGGCCGACGCAGGAGGGACTATGGCTACACCTTC; CDR3: CASSFRGRRRRDYGYTF
V: TRBV27; size: -; D: TRBD1; J: TRBJ2-1; DNA: TGTGCCAGCAAATCTCCGGGACAGGGAGGGGACCTTCCGTTCTTC; CDR3: CASKSPGQGGDLPFF
V: TRBV9; size: -; D: TRBD2; J: TRBJ2-1; DNA: TGTGCCAGCAGCGTTGCGGGGGGGGACGGCGGGTACAATGAGCAGTTCTTC; CDR3: CASSVAGGDGGYNEQFF
V: TRBV6-5; size: -; D: -; J: TRBJ2-1; DNA: TGTGCCAGCAGCAAGGGGTCTTACAATGAGCAGTTCTTC; CDR3: CASSKGSYNEQFF
V: TRBV5-8; size: -; D: TRBD1; J: TRBJ2-7; DNA: TGTGCCAGCAGCTTTCGGACAGGGGTCTACGAGCAGTACTTC; CDR3: CASSFRTGVYEQYF
V: TRBV6-5; size: -; D: TRBD1; J: TRBJ2-5; DNA: TGTGCCAGCCGGGGGACCGGGACAGGGAAAGAGACCCAGTACTTC; CDR3: CASRGTGTGKETQYF
V: TRBV7-3; size: -; D: TRBD2; J: TRBJ2-2; DNA: TGTGCCAGCAGCCCGACTAGCGGGCTCACCGGGGAGCTGTTTTTT; CDR3: CASSPTSGLTGELFF
V: TRBV12-5; size: -; D: TRBD1; J: TRBJ1-5; DNA: TGTGCTAGTGGTCCGGGTAGGACAGGGGTCAATCAGCCCCAGCATTTT; CDR3: CASGPGRTGVNQPQHF
V: TRBV20-1; size: -; D: TRBD1; J: TRBJ1-1; DNA: TGCAGTGCTAGTACGCGCGACAGGGGGGATGAAGCTTTCTTT; CDR3: CSASTRDRGDEAFF
V: TRBV2; size: -; D: -; J: TRBJ2-1; DNA: TGTGCCAGCAGTGGAAGACTAGTCTCCTACAATGAGCAGTTCTTC; CDR3: CASSGRLVSYNEQFF
V: TRBV4-3; size: -; D: -; J: TRBJ1-1; DNA: TGCGCCAGCAGCCAAGAATGGGGAGGGGGAATAAAAGCTTTCTTT; CDR3: CASSQEWGGGIKAFF
V: TRBV4-2; size: -; D: TRBD2; J: TRBJ2-5; DNA: TGTGCCAGCAGCCCCCCCCGACTAGCGGGGGAAGAGACCCAGTACTTC; CDR3: CASSPPRLAGEETQYF
V: TRBV6-1; size: -; D: -; J: TRBJ2-5; DNA: TGTGCCAGCAGTGAAGAAGTACTAGTGAAGGAGACCCAGTACTTC; CDR3: CASSEEVLVKETQYF
V: TRBV5-5; size: -; D: -; J: TRBJ2-3; DNA: TGTGCCAGCAGCTTGGCGGGAGCAGATACGCAGTATTTT; CDR3: CASSLAGADTQYF
V: TRBV28; size: -; D: -; J: TRBJ1-5; DNA: TGTGCCAGCAGTTCAGGGATCGGACATCAGCCCCAGCATTTT; CDR3: CASSSGIGHQPQHF
V: TRBV5-1; size: -; D: -; J: TRBJ1-1; DNA: TGCGCCAGCAGCTTGGACAGGGACACTGAAGCTTTCTTT; CDR3: CASSLDRDTEAFF
V: TRBV7-2; size: -; D: TRBD2; J: TRBJ2-7; DNA: TGTGCCAGCAGCTTAGTCAAATCCGGGACTAGCGGGGACGAGCAGTACTTC; CDR3: CASSLVKSGTSGDEQYF
V: TRBV14; size: -; D: TRBD2; J: TRBJ2-1; DNA: TGTGCCAGCAGCCCGGTGGGACTAGGCCTAAATGAGCAGTTCTTC; CDR3: CASSPVGLGLNEQFF
V: TRBV3-1/TRBV3-2; size: -; D: -; J: TRBJ2-1; DNA: TGTGCCAGCAGCCTCGCGGTGCCTGGGGAGCAGTTCTTC; CDR3: CASSLAVPGEQFF
V: TRBV20-1; size: -; D: -; J: TRBJ1-6; DNA: TGCAGTGCTAGTGAGCAGGGCTCGGAAAATTCACCCCTCCACTTT; CDR3: CSASEQGSENSPLHF
V: TRBV18; size: -; D: TRBD1; J: TRBJ2-5; DNA: TGTGCCAGCTCGCCTACCGGGACAGGTAGCAAAGAGACCCAGTACTTC; CDR3: CASSPTGTGSKETQYF
V: TRBV7-2; size: -; D: -; J: TRBJ2-5; DNA: TGTGCCTGGGGGGAAGAGACCCAGTACTTC; CDR3: CAWGEETQYF
V: TRBV6-1; size: -; D: -; J: TRBJ1-5; DNA: TGTGCCAGCAGTGTTGACATCCAGGGTTGGAATCAGCCCCAGCATTTT; CDR3: CASSVDIQGWNQPQHF
V: TRBV20-1; size: -; D: -; J: TRBJ1-2; DNA: TGCAGTTACGAACTAAACTATGGCTACACCTTC; CDR3: CSYELNYGYTF
V: TRBV5-1; size: -; D: TRBD2; J: TRBJ2-2; DNA: TGCGCCAGCAGCTTGGCGACTAGCGTTGACGGGGAGCTGTTTTTT; CDR3: CASSLATSVDGELFF
V: TRBV24-1; size: -; D: TRBD1; J: TRBJ2-3; DNA: TGTGCCACCAGTGATCGACAGGGGGGCACAGATACGCAGTATTTT; CDR3: CATSDRQGGTDTQYF
V: TRBV5-1; size: -; D: -; J: TRBJ1-4; DNA: TGCGCCAGCAGCCAGGTTACGGGGGCTAATGAAAAACTGTTTTTT; CDR3: CASSQVTGANEKLFF
V: TRBV20-1; size: -; D: -; J: TRBJ1-3; DNA: TGCAGTGCCCAATTCGGAAACACCATATATTTT; CDR3: CSAQFGNTIYF
V: TRBV4-2; size: -; D: TRBD2; J: TRBJ2-7; DNA: TGTGCCAGCAGCCAAATCGGACTAGCGGGGGCCCCCTACGAGCAGTACTTC; CDR3: CASSQIGLAGAPYEQYF
V: TRBV6-5; size: -; D: -; J: TRBJ2-7; DNA: TGTGCCAGCAGTAATTCCGGGACACTCCCACGCAAGCAGTACTTC; CDR3: CASSNSGTLPRKQYF
V: TRBV18; size: -; D: -; J: TRBJ2-7; DNA: TGTGCCAGCTCACCACCTTCGGGTATAGACGAGCAGTACTTC; CDR3: CASSPPSGIDEQYF
V: TRBV7-9; size: -; D: -; J: TRBJ2-2; DNA: TGTGCCAGCAGCCTGGGGCTATCCACCGGGGAGCTGTTTTTT; CDR3: CASSLGLSTGELFF
V: TRBV5-1; size: -; D: TRBD2; J: TRBJ2-1; DNA: TGCGCCAGCAGCTTAGCGCGGGGGACTCACAATGAGCAGTTCTTC; CDR3: CASSLARGTHNEQFF
V: TRBV12-3/TRBV12-4; size: -; D: -; J: TRBJ2-5; DNA: TGTGCCAGCAGTCGCAGGAGGCAAGAGACCCAGTACTTC; CDR3: CASSRRRQETQYF
V: TRBV5-4; size: -; D: TRBD1; J: TRBJ2-3; DNA: TGTGCCAGCAGCCATGACAGGGGGCGGGCAGATACGCAGTATTTT; CDR3: CASSHDRGRADTQYF
V: TRBV7-8; size: -; D: TRBD1; J: TRBJ1-6; DNA: TGTGCCAGCAACCACGACAGGGATTCACCCCTCCACTTT; CDR3: CASNHDRDSPLHF
V: TRBV4-1; size: -; D: -; J: TRBJ2-7; DNA: TGCGCCAGCAGCCAGGGCCCGTACAGCTACGAGCAGTACTTC; CDR3: CASSQGPYSYEQYF
V: TRBV5-1; size: -; D: TRBD2; J: TRBJ2-1; DNA: TGCGCCAGCAGCTTGCCGTCTAGCGGGGGATACAATGAGCAGTTCTTC; CDR3: CASSLPSSGGYNEQFF
V: TRBV10-3; size: -; D: TRBD2; J: TRBJ2-5; DNA: TGTGCCATCAGTGAGGGACTAGGATCTCTTGAGACCCAGTACTTC; CDR3: CAISEGLGSLETQYF
V: TRBV6-5; size: -; D: TRBD2; J: TRBJ2-3; DNA: TGTGCCAGCAGCTTACTAGCGGGCACAGATACGCAGTATTTT; CDR3: CASSLLAGTDTQYF
V: TRBV18; size: -; D: -; J: TRBJ2-5; DNA: TGTGCCAGCTCACCAACTAGTTCCCAAGAGACCCAGTACTTC; CDR3: CASSPTSSQETQYF
V: TRBV2; size: -; D: -; J: TRBJ2-1; DNA: TGTGCCAGCAGTGGAACTAGCTCTAGCTCCTACAATGAGCAGTTCTTC; CDR3: CASSGTSSSSYNEQFF
V: TRBV28; size: -; D: TRBD2; J: TRBJ2-7; DNA: TGTGCCAGCACCTCAGGGATTGGAGCGGGGAGAGCCTACGAGCAGTACTTC; CDR3: CASTSGIGAGRAYEQYF
V: TRBV5-1; size: -; D: TRBD1; J: TRBJ2-5; DNA: TGCGCCAGCAGCCCGACAGGGGGAATTGAGACCCAGTACTTC; CDR3: CASSPTGGIETQYF
V: TRBV18; size: -; D: TRBD1; J: TRBJ1-2; DNA: TGTGCCAGCTCACCGACAGGGCCACCTGAGTACTATGGCTACACCTTC; CDR3: CASSPTGPPEYYGYTF
V: TRBV7-3; size: few; D: -; J: TRBJ2-7; DNA: TGTGCCAGCAGCTCCAACGCTGGGCTCGAGCAGTACTTC; CDR3: CASSSNAGLEQYF
V: TRBV10-1; size: once; D: TRBD2; J: TRBJ2-1; DNA: TGCGCCAGCAGGGATAGCGGGGGCATGTACAATGAGCAGTTCTTC; CDR3: CASRDSGGMYNEQFF
V: TRBV11-2; size: -; D: -; J: TRBJ2-3; DNA: TGTGCCAGCAGCTTCACTAGGCTAGATACGCAGTATTTT; CDR3: CASSFTRLDTQYF
V: TRBV7-2; size: once; D: -; J: TRBJ2-3; DNA: TGTGCCAGCAGCTTGGAGGGGATCGGGACAGATACGCAGTATTTT; CDR3: CASSLEGIGTDTQYF